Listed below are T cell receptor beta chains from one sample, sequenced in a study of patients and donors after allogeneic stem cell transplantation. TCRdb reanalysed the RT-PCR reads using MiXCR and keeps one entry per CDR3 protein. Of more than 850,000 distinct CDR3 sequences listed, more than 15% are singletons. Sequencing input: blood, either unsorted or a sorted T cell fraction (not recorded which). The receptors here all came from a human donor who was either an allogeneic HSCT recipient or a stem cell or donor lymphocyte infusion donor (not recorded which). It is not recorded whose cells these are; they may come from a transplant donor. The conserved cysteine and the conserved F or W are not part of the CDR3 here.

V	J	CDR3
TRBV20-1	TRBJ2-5	SVQWQMETQY
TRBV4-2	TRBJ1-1	ASSQDPTGEAF
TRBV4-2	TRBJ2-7	ASSQEEGTGTYEQY
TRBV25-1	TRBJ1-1	ASSEWAGLHPEAF
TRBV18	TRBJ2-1	ASSRSSAQGNEQF
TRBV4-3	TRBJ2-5	ASSQEGQGRQETQY
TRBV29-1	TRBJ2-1	SVVGRVDEQF
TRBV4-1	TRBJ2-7	ASSQRIRDRGIEQY
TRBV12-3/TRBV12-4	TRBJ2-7	ASRGVGGSYEQY
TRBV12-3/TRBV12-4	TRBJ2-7	ASSVRTANEQY
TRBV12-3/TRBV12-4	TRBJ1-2	ASSPFEVYGYT
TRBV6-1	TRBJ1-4	ASRKTGINEKLF
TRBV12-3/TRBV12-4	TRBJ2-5	ASSQRDSQETQY
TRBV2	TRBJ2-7	ASISSLGQLVYEQY
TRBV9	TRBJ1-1	ASSDSGGAEAF
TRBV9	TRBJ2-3	ASSVTSGLTDTQY
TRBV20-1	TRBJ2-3	SAYGGAKADTQY
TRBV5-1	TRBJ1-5	ASDRRGLPQH
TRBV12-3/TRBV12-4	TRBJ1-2	TSSLTTHSAYGYT
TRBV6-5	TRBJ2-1	ASSYSVPYNEQF
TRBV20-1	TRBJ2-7	SARASTGAEQY
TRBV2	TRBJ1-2	ASSEAGQYGYT
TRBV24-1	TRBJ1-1	ATRQGMNTEAF
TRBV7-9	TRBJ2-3	ASSSRGTHPTDTQY
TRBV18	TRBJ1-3	ASTSGTGGNTIY
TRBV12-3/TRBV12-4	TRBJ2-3	ASRRGGASSTDTQY
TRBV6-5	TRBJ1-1	ASSSQVSNTEAF
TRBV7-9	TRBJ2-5	ASRPLETQY
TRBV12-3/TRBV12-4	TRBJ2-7	ASSLGTSGSSEQY
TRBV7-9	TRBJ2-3	ASSFLGLDKGDTQY
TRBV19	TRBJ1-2	ASSSHPGQGYGYT
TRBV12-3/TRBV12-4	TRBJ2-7	ASSLASQGEQY
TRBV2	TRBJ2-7	ASTRTGATYEQY
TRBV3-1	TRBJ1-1	ASSRQGLGTEAF
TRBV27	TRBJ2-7	ASSLRGRNNEQY
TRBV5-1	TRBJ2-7	ASSSPSYEQY
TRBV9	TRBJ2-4	ASSVGNIQY
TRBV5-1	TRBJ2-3	ASAPGQSTDTQY
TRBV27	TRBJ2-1	ASRNSYNEQF
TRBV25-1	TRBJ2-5	ASSKGQVRETQY
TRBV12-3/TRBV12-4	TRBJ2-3	ASSTGTGRTDTQY
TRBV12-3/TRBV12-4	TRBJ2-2	ASSPTGSNTGELF